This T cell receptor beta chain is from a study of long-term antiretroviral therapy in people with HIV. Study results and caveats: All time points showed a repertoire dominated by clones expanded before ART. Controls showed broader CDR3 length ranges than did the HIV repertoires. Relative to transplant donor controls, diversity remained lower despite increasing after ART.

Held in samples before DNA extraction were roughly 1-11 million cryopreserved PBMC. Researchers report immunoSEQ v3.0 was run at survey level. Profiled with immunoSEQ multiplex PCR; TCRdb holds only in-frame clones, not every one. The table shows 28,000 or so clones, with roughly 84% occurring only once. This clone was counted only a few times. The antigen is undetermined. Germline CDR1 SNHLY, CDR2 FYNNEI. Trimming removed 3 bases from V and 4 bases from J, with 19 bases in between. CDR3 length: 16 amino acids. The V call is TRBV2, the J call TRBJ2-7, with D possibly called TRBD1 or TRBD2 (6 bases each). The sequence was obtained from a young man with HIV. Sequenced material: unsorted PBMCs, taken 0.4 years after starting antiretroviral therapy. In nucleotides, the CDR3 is TGTGCCAGCAGTGAGGGGGCGGAGGGCCTGGGGTACGAGCAGTACTTC. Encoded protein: CASSEGAEGLGYEQYF.